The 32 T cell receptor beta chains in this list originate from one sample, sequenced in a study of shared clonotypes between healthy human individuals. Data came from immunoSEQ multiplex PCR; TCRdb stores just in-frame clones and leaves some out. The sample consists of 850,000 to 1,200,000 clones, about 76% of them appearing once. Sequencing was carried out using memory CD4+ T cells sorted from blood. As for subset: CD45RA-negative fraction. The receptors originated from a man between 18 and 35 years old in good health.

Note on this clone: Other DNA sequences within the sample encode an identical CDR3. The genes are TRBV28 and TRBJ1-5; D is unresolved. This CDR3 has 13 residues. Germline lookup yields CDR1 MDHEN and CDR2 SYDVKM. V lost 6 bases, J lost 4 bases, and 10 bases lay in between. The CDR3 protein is CASRRDGNQPQHF. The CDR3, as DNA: TGTGCCAGCAGGAGAGACGGAAATCAGCCCCAGCATTTT.

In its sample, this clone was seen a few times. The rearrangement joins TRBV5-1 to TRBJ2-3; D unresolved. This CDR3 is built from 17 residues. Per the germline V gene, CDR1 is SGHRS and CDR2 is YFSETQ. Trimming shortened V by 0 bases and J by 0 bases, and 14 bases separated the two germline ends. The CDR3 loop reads CASSLAPGGRSTDTQYF. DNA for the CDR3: TGCGCCAGCAGCTTGGCCCCCGGCGGTAGGAGCACAGATACGCAGTATTTT.

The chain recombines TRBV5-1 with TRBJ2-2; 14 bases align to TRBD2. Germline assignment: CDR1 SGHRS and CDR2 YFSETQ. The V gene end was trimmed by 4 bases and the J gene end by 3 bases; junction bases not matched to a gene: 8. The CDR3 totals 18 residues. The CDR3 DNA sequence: TGCGCCAGCAGCAGCGGACTAGCGGGAGGCGTACACACCGGGGAGCTGTTTTTT. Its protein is CASSSGLAGGVHTGELFF.

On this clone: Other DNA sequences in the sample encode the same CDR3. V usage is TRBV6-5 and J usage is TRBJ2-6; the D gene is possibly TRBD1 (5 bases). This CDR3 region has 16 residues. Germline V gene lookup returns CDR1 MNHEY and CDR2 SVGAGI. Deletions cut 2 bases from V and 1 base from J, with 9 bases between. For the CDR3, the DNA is TGTGCCAGCAGTTACGGTAGGGGATCTGGGGCCAACGTCCTGACTTTC. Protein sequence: CASSYGRGSGANVLTF.

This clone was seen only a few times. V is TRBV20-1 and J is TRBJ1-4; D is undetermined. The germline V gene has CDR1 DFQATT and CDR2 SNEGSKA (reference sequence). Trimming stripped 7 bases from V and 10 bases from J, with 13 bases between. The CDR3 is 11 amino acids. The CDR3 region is CSVERERKLFF. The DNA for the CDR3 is TGCAGTGTCGAGCGGGAGAGAAAACTGTTTTTT.

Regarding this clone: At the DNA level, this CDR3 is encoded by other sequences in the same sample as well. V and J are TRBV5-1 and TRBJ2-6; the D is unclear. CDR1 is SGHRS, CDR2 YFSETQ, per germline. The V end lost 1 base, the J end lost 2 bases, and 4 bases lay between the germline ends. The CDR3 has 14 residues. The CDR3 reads CASSLTAGANVLTF. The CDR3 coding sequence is TGCGCCAGCAGCTTGACTGCTGGGGCCAACGTCCTGACTTTC.

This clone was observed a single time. In DNA, the CDR3 is TGCGCCAGCAGCCTAAACTTAGCGGGAGGGCCGGGGGAGCAGTACTTC. Residues: CASSLNLAGGPGEQYF. The chain links TRBV4-3 to TRBJ2-7; 11 bases agree with TRBD2. The V gene end was trimmed by 4 bases and the J gene end by 7 bases; junction bases not matched to a gene: 12. Germline V gives CDR1 LGHNA, CDR2 YSLEER. The CDR3 loop spans 16 amino acids.

The CDR3 DNA reads TGCGCCAGCAGCTCCGGGACTAGCGGGACGGGGGAGACCCAGTACTTC. This translates into CASSSGTSGTGETQYF. The chain couples TRBV5-1 to TRBJ2-5, with 13 bases that match TRBD2. The CDR3 runs to 16 residues. Germline CDR1 and CDR2: SGHRS and YFSETQ. V shed 3 bases, J shed 5 bases, and the junction held 7 bases outside the gene matches.

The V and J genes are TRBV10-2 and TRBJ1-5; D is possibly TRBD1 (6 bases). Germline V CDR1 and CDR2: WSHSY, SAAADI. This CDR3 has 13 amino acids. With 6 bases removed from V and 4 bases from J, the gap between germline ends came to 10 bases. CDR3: CASSVTGNQPQHF. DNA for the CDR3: TGCGCCAGCAGCGTTACAGGGAATCAGCCCCAGCATTTT.

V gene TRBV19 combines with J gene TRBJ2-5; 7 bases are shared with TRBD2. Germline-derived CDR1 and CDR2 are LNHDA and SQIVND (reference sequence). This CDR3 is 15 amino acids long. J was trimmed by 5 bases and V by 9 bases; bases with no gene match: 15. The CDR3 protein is CASSQRGRSSETQYF. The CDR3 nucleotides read TGTGCCAGCTCCCAGCGGGGACGTTCGTCGGAGACCCAGTACTTC.

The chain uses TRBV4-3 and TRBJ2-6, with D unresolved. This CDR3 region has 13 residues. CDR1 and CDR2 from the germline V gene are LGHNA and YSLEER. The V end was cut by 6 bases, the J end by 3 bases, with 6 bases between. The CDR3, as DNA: TGCGCCAGCAGACCGGGTGGGGCCAACGTCCTGACTTTC. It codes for CASRPGGANVLTF.

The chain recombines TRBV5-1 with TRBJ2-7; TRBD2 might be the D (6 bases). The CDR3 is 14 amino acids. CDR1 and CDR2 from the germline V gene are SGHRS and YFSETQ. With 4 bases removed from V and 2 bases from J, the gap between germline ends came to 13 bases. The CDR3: CASSTGGGTYEQYF. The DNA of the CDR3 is TGCGCCAGCAGCACCGGCGGCGGGACCTACGAGCAGTACTTC.

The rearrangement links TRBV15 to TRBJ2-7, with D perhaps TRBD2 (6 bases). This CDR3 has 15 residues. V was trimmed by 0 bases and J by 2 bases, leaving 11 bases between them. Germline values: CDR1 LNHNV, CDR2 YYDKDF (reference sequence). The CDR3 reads CATSRDGGVTYEQYF. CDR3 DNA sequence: TGTGCCACCAGCAGAGATGGAGGGGTAACCTACGAGCAGTACTTC.

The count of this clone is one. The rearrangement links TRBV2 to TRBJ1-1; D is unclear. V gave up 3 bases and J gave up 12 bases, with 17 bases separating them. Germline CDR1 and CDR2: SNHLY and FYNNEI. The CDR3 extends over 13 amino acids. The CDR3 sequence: CASSDRGQLKSFF. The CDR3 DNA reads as TGTGCCAGCAGTGATCGTGGGCAGCTCAAATCTTTCTTT.

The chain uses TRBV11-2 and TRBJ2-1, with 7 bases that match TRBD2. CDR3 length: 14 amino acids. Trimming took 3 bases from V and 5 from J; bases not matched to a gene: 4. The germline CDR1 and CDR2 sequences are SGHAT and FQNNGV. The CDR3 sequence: CASSLSGANNEQFF. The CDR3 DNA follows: TGTGCCAGCAGCTTGAGCGGGGCCAACAATGAGCAGTTCTTC.

CDR3 protein: CASSTLAGGHNEQFF. The DNA of the CDR3 is TGTGCCAGCAGCACACTAGCGGGGGGGCACAATGAGCAGTTCTTC. The J gene is TRBJ2-1, the V gene TRBV11-2; 13 positions match TRBD2. V trimming: 5 bases; J trimming: 5 bases; junction bases outside the gene matches: 3. The CDR3 runs 15 residues. Germline CDR1 SGHAT, CDR2 FQNNGV.

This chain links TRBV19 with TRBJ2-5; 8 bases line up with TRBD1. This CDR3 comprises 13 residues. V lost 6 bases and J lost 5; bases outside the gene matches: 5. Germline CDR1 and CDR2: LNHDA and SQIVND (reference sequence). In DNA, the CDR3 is TGTGCCAGTAGGGCAGGGGGCGTGGAGACCCAGTACTTC. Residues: CASRAGGVETQYF.

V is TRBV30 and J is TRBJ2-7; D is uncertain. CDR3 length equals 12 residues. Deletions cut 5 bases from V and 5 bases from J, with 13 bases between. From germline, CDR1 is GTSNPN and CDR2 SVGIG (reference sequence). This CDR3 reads CAWLRNMNEQYF. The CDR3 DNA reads TGTGCCTGGTTGCGAAATATGAACGAGCAGTACTTC.

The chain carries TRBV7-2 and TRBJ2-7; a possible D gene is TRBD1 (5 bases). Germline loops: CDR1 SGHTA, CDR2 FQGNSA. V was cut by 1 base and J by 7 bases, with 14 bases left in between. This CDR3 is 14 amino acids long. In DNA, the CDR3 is TGTGCCAGCAGCTTAGTGGGCAGGGTGGGAGAGCAGTACTTC. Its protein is CASSLVGRVGEQYF.

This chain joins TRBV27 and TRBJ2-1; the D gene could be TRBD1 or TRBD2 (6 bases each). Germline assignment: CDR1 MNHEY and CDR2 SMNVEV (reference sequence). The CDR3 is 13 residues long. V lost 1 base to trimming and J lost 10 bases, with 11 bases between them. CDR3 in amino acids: CASSLFSGGEQFF. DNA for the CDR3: TGTGCCAGCAGTTTATTCTCCGGGGGCGAGCAGTTCTTC.

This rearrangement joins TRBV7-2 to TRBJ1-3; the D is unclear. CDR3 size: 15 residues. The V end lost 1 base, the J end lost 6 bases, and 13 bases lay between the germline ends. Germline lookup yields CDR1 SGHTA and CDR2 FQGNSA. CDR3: CASSLVWTSINTIYF. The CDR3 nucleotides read TGTGCCAGCAGCTTAGTTTGGACGTCGATAAACACCATATATTTT.

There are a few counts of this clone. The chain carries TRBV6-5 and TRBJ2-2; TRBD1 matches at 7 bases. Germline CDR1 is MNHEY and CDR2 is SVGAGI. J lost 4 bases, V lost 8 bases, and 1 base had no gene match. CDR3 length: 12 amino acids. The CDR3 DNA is TGTGCCAGCGGGACAGCCACCGGGGAGCTGTTTTTT. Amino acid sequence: CASGTATGELFF.

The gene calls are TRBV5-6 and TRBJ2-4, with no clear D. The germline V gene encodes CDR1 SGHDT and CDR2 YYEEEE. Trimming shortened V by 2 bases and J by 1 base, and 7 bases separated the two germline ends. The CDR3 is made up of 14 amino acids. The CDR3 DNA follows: TGTGCCAGCAGCTTTGGAGTCGCCAAAAACATTCAGTACTTC. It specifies CASSFGVAKNIQYF. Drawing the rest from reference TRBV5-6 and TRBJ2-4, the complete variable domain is DAGVTQSPTHLIKTRGQQVTLRCSPKSGHDTVSWYQQALGQGPQFIFQYYEEEERQRGNFPDRFSGHQFPNYSSELNVNALLLGDSALYLCASSFGVAKNIQYFGAGTRLSVL.

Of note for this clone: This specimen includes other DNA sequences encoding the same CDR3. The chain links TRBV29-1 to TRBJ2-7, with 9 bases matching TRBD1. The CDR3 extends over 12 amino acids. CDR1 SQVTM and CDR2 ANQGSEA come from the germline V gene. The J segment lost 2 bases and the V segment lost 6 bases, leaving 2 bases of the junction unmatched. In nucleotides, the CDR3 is TGCAGCGTCGGACAGGGGACCTACGAGCAGTACTTC. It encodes CSVGQGTYEQYF.

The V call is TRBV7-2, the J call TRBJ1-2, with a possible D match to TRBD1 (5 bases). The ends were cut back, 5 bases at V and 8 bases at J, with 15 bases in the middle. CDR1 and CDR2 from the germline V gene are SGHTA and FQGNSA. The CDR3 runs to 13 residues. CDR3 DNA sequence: TGTGCCAGCAGCGGACAACTAACGGGAGGCTACACCTTC. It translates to CASSGQLTGGYTF.

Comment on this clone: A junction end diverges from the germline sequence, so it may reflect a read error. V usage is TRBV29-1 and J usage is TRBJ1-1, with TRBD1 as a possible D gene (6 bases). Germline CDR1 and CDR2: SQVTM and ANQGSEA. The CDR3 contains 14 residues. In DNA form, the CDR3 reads TGCAGCGTTAAAGACAGGACGATGAACACTGAAGCTTTCTTT. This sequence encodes CSVKDRTMNTEAFF.

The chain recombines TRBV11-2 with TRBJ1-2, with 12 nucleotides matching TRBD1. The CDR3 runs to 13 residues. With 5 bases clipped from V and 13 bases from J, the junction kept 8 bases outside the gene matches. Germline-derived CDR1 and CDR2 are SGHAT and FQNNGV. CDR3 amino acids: CASSALWDRGLTF. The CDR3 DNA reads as TGTGCCAGCAGCGCTCTCTGGGACAGGGGGCTCACCTTC.

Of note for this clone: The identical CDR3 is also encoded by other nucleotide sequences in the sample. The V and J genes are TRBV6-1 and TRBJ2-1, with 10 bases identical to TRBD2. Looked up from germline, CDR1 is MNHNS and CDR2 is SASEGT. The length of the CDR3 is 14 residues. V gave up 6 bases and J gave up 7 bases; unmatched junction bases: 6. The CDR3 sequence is CASSPGLAANEQFF. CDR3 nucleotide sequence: TGTGCCAGCAGCCCCGGACTAGCGGCGAATGAGCAGTTCTTC.

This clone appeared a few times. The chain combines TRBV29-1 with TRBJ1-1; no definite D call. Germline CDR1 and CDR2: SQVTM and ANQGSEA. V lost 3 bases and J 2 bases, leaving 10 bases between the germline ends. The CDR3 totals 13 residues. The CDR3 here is CSVDHRVNTEAFF. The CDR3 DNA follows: TGCAGCGTTGATCACAGAGTAAACACTGAAGCTTTCTTT.

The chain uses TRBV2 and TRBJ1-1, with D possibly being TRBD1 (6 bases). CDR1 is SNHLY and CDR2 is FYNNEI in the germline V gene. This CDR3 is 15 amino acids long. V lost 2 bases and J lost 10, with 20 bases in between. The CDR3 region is CASSEWDGGAQAAFF. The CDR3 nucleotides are TGTGCCAGCAGTGAATGGGACGGGGGGGCCCAGGCAGCTTTCTTT.

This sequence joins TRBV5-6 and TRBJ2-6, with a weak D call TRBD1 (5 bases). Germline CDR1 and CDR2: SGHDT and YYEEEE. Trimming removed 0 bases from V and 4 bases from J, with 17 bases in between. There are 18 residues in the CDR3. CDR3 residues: CASSLGVVGPKGANVLTF. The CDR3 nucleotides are TGTGCCAGCAGCTTGGGGGTCGTGGGGCCGAAAGGGGCCAACGTCCTGACTTTC.

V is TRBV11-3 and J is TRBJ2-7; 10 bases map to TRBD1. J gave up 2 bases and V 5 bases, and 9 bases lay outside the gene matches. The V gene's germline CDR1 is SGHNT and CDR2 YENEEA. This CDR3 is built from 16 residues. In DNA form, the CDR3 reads TGTGCCAGCAGCCCTGGCCCCGGGACAGGGGCCTACGAGCAGTACTTC. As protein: CASSPGPGTGAYEQYF.